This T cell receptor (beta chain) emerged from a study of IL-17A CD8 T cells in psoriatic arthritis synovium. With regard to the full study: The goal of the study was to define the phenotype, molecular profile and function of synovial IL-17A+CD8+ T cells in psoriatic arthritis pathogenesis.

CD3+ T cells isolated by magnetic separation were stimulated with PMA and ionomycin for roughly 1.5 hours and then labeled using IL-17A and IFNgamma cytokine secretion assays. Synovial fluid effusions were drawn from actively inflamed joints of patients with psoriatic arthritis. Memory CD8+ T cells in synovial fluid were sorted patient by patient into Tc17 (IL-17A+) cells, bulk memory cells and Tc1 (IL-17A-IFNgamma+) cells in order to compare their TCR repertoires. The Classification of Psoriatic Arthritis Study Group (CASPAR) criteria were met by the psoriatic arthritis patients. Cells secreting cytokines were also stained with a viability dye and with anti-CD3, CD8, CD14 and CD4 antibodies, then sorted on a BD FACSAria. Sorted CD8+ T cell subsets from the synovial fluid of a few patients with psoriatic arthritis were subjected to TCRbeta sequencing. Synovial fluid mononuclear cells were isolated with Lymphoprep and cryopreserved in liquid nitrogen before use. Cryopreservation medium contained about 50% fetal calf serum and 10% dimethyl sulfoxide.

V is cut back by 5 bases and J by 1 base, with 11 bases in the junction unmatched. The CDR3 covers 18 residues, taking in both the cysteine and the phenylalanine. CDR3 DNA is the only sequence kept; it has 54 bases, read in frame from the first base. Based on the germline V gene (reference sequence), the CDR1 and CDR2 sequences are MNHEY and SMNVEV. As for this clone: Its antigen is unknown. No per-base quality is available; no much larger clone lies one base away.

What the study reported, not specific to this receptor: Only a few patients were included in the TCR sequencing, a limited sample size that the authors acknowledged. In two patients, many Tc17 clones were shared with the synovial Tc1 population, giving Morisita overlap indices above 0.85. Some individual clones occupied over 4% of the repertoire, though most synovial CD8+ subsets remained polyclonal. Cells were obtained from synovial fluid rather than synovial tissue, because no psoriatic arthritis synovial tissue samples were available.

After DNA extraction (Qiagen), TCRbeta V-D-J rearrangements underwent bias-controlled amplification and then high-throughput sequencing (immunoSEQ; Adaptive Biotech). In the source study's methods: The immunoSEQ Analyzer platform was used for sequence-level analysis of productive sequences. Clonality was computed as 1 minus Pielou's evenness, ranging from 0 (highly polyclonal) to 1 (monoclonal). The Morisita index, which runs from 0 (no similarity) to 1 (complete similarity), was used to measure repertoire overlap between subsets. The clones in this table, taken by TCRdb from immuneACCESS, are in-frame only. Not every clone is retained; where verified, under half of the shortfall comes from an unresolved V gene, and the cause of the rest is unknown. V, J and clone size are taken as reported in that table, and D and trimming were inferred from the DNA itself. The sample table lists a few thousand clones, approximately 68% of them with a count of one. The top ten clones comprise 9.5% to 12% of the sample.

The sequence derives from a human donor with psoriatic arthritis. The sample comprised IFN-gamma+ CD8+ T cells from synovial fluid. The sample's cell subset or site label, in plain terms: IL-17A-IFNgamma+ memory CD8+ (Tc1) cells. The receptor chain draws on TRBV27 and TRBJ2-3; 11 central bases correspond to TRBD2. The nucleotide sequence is TGTGCCAGCAGTGTCGGCTTAGCGGGAGGGCCGGGCACAGATACGCAGTATTTT. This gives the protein CASSVGLAGGPGTDTQYF.